Only one count was recorded for the clone carrying this T cell receptor (beta chain). Only in-frame clones appear in the TCRdb table, and some are missing; sequencing was by immunoSEQ multiplex PCR. The sample shows tens of thousands of clones, 89% of them seen only once. This CDR3 spans 15 amino acids. Germline loops: CDR1 MGHRA, CDR2 YSYEKL. Trimming took 3 bases from V and 2 from J; bases not matched to a gene: 7. The sample belongs to a study of T cell changes during pregnancy in multiple sclerosis. This clonotype originated in a female donor with multiple sclerosis, enrolled in a pregnancy study. Source: CD8+ T cells from peripheral blood mononuclear cells, taken in the third trimester of pregnancy. The chain has TRBV4-1 and TRBJ2-7; 7 bases line up with TRBD2. This CDR3 reads CASSQGSGVTYEQYF. The CDR3 DNA sequence: TGCGCCAGCAGCCAGGGGAGCGGGGTAACCTACGAGCAGTACTTC.